A selection of T cell receptor beta chains follows, all from one sample in a study of blood T cell repertoires in COVID-19. The data were produced by immunoSEQ multiplex PCR, yet TCRdb's version contains in-frame clones alone and is incomplete. Here the sample spans tens of thousands of clones, roughly four fifths being singletons. The sequenced material came from peripheral blood. These receptors all stem from a man in his 60s with acute or convalescent COVID-19. The CDR3 runs from the conserved cysteine through the conserved F or W. D genes are given only for firm matches. Only part of the rows carry a size: once, few, many, or a class if the clone is expanded.

>-|TRBV2|-|TRBJ1-2
TGTGCCAGCCGAAGTCGGGCAGGGATTCCGAGTAGGATGGGGACAAACTATGGCTACACCTTC
CASRSRAGIPSRMGTNYGYTF
>TRBD1|TRBV18|-|TRBJ1-1
TGTGCCAGCTCACCGGCGGCAGGGGGCGTACGCGGCACTGAAGCTTTCTTT
CASSPAAGGVRGTEAFF
>-|TRBV10-3|-|TRBJ2-7
TGTGCCATCAGTGGTAGCGAGGCCTACGAGCAGTACTTC
CAISGSEAYEQYF
>-|TRBV7-9|-|TRBJ1-4
TGTGCCAGCAGCGGCCCGATGCAAAAACTGTTTTTT
CASSGPMQKLFF
>-|TRBV7-8|-|TRBJ2-6
TGTGCCAGCAGCTTAGTCGCTGGGGCCAACGTCCTGACTTTC
CASSLVAGANVLTF
>-|TRBV19|-|TRBJ1-1
TGTGCCAGTAGTCCCGTAGACAGCTTGAACACTGAAGCTTTCTTT
CASSPVDSLNTEAFF
>TRBD1|TRBV7-2|-|TRBJ2-2
TGTGCCAGCAGGCTTAGGGGTGGGACAGGGGGCAACACCGGGGAGCTGTTTTTT
CASRLRGGTGGNTGELFF
>-|TRBV30|-|TRBJ1-2
TGTGCCTGGGGGTACGGACAAGGCAACTATGGCTACACCTTC
CAWGYGQGNYGYTF
>-|TRBV19|-|TRBJ2-4
TGTGCCAGTAGTCCCCTAGGCATTAGGTCGGGAAACATTCAGTACTTC
CASSPLGIRSGNIQYF
>TRBD2|TRBV5-6|-|TRBJ2-2
TGTGCCAGCAGCTTGGGACTAGCGGGCGGGGAGCTGTTTTTT
CASSLGLAGGELFF
>-|TRBV30|-|TRBJ1-6
TGTGCCTGGAGTATAGGGGGTTCCGTATATAATTCACCCCTCCACTTT
CAWSIGGSVYNSPLHF
>TRBD2|TRBV9|-|TRBJ2-7
TGTGCCAGCAGCCCCAGAGGAGGAGCGGGGGGGCTCCCCTACGAGCAGTACTTC
CASSPRGGAGGLPYEQYF
>-|TRBV7-2|-|TRBJ2-6
TGTGCCAGCAGCTTGAAAGGGGTTGCGGTTGGGGCCAACGTCCTGACTTTC
CASSLKGVAVGANVLTF
>-|TRBV7-9|-|TRBJ1-1
TGTGCCAGCAGCTCGCTGGGGGGGAACACTGAAGCTTTCTTT
CASSSLGGNTEAFF
>TRBD1|TRBV4-1|-|TRBJ2-7
TGCGCCAGCAGCCTGGGACAGGATATCTCCTACGAGCAGTACTTC
CASSLGQDISYEQYF
>-|TRBV5-4|-|TRBJ1-2
TGTGCCAGCAGCTTGGCTAGGACAGCTAACTATGGCTACACCTTC
CASSLARTANYGYTF
>-|TRBV4-1|-|TRBJ1-1
TGCGCCAGCAGCCAGTTGTCGGGGAGCACTGAAGCTTTCTTT
CASSQLSGSTEAFF
>-|TRBV7-9|-|TRBJ1-3
TGTGCCAGCAGCTTAAGCAACCTAGTGGACACCATATATTTT
CASSLSNLVDTIYF
>-|TRBV5-5|few|TRBJ2-1
TGTGCCAGCAGCTTGAAGGGACTCGGGTCCTACAATGAGCAGTTCTTC
CASSLKGLGSYNEQFF
>TRBD1|TRBV25-1|-|TRBJ2-3
TGTGCCAGCAGTGTCGTAGGGGGCGATACGCAGTATTTT
CASSVVGGDTQYF
>TRBD1|TRBV19|-|TRBJ1-1
TGTGCCAGTACCCTGACAGGGTCTGAAGCTTTCTTT
CASTLTGSEAFF
>TRBD2|TRBV5-8|-|TRBJ2-5
TGTGCCAGCAGCGTGACTAGCGGGGGCCAAGAGACCCAGTACTTC
CASSVTSGGQETQYF
>-|TRBV30|few|TRBJ1-3
TGTGCCTGGAGGGGAACTATAACAGGGAACCGACTTGCCACCATATATTTT
CAWRGTITGNRLATIYF
>-|TRBV3-1/TRBV3-2|-|TRBJ2-5
TGTGCCAGCACCCCGGGCTTCACCAGGGACCAGTACTTC
CASTPGFTRDQYF
>-|TRBV7-3|-|TRBJ1-1
TGTGCCAGCAGCTTACAGGGTGAAAGGACTGAAGCTTTCTTT
CASSLQGERTEAFF
>TRBD1|TRBV6-5|-|TRBJ1-2
TGTGCCAGCAGTTTTGGGACAGACAACTATGGCTACACCTTC
CASSFGTDNYGYTF
>-|TRBV29-1|-|TRBJ1-2
TGCAGCGTTGATCGCAGTACCTATGGCTACACCTTC
CSVDRSTYGYTF
>-|TRBV9|-|TRBJ1-1
TGTGCCAGCAGCGTACAGGGGTCTCCGAACACTGAAGCTTTCTTT
CASSVQGSPNTEAFF
>-|TRBV10-3|-|TRBJ1-3
TGTGCCATCAGTGAGGTAGAGGGAGGAAACACCATATATTTT
CAISEVEGGNTIYF
>-|TRBV30|-|TRBJ1-1
TGTGCCTGGAGTCAGTACAAGAACACTGAAGCTTTCTTT
CAWSQYKNTEAFF
>TRBD2|TRBV30|-|TRBJ2-1
TGTGCCTGGAGTCGCGGGGGGGCGAATGAGCAGTTCTTC
CAWSRGGANEQFF
>-|TRBV5-6|few|TRBJ1-1
TGTGCCAGCAGCCCACAATTGAACACTGAAGCTTTCTTT
CASSPQLNTEAFF
>-|TRBV30|-|TRBJ2-5
TGTGCCTGGAGCAGGGGTACGGAGACCCAGTACTTC
CAWSRGTETQYF
>-|TRBV4-1|-|TRBJ1-5
TGCGCCAGCAGCCCGACAGGCCCCAATCAGCCCCAGCATTTT
CASSPTGPNQPQHF
>TRBD2|TRBV20-1|-|TRBJ2-1
TGCAGTGCTAGTCTATCCCAGCGGGGGGGCAATGAGCAGTTCTTC
CSASLSQRGGNEQFF
>TRBD1|TRBV11-2|once|TRBJ2-3
TGTGCCAGCAGAACCGGAAGGGACAGGGAAAGAGATACGCAGTATTTT
CASRTGRDRERDTQYF
>-|TRBV5-8|-|TRBJ2-3
TGTGCCAGCAGCAAGAGTTTTAGCACAGATACGCAGTATTTT
CASSKSFSTDTQYF
>TRBD1|TRBV19|-|TRBJ2-3
TGTGCCAGTAGTATCGGGACAGCCGTTAAGACAGATACGCAGTATTTT
CASSIGTAVKTDTQYF
>TRBD1|TRBV12-3/TRBV12-4|-|TRBJ1-6
TGTGCCAGCAGTCTGACAGGGGACTCACCCCTCCACTTT
CASSLTGDSPLHF
>-|TRBV7-3|-|TRBJ1-1
TGTGCCAGCAGCTTAGTTGGACAGTCCAACACTGAAGCTTTCTTT
CASSLVGQSNTEAFF
>TRBD2|TRBV4-2|-|TRBJ2-1
TGTGCCAGCAGCCCGCTGGGACTAGCGTTGTACAATGAGCAGTTCTTC
CASSPLGLALYNEQFF
>TRBD2|TRBV30|many|TRBJ2-3
TGTGCCTGGAGTGGGGGACTAGCGGCTAGCACAGATACGCAGTATTTT
CAWSGGLAASTDTQYF
>-|TRBV7-9|-|TRBJ1-4
TGTGCCAGCAGCCTAACCGGGGGTGAAAAACTGTTTTTT
CASSLTGGEKLFF
>-|TRBV10-2|-|TRBJ2-7
TGCGCCAGCAGTGGAAACAGTTACGAGCAGTACTTC
CASSGNSYEQYF
>-|TRBV4-1|-|TRBJ1-2
TGCGCCAGCAGCCTGCAGGGAGGTGACTTCTATGGCTACACCTTC
CASSLQGGDFYGYTF
>TRBD2|TRBV5-4|-|TRBJ2-5
TGTGCCAGCAGCTCTTTAGCGGGGGGTAAAGAGACCCAGTACTTC
CASSSLAGGKETQYF
>-|TRBV30|-|TRBJ2-2
TGTGCCTGGAGTGTAACGGCCGGGGTCACCGGGGAGCTGTTTTTT
CAWSVTAGVTGELFF
>TRBD1|TRBV19|-|TRBJ1-4
TGTGCCAGTAGTACCCGGGCAGGGGGTAATGAAAAACTGTTTTTT
CASSTRAGGNEKLFF
>-|TRBV29-1|-|TRBJ1-1
TGCAGCGCCGGGAATTTGAACACTGAAGCTTTCTTT
CSAGNLNTEAFF
>TRBD1|TRBV19|-|TRBJ2-4
TGTGCCAGTAGTATAGAGGGGACAGGGGAAAACATTCAGTACTTC
CASSIEGTGENIQYF
>-|TRBV12-3/TRBV12-4|few|TRBJ1-6
TGTGCCAGCAGGGACAGAGGCAATTCACCCCTCCACTTT
CASRDRGNSPLHF
>-|TRBV6-6|-|TRBJ1-1
TGTGCCAGCAGTTACTCGATCGGGAGAGATGAAGCTTTCTTT
CASSYSIGRDEAFF
>TRBD1|TRBV18|-|TRBJ1-1
TGTGCCAGCTCACCACCGGTCGGGACAGGGGGGACTGAAGCTTTCTTT
CASSPPVGTGGTEAFF
>TRBD1|TRBV5-1|once|TRBJ2-7
TGCGCCAGCAGCTTGTTTGGACAGGGTAGCCACGAGCAGTACTTC
CASSLFGQGSHEQYF
>TRBD1|TRBV11-2|-|TRBJ1-5
TGTGCCAGCAGCCATCAGGGGGCTGGGCAGCCCCAGCATTTT
CASSHQGAGQPQHF